The 25 T cell receptor beta chains reported below all come from one sample, sequenced in a study of T cells after posttransplantation cyclophosphamide. The assay was immunoSEQ multiplex PCR, and TCRdb's table has in-frame clones only and misses some. This sample has more than 35,000 clones, each found more than once. The material sequenced was PBMCs. These receptor sequences come from a man between 50 and 59 years old in good health, CMV-negative, and a related stem cell transplant donor.

The chain has TRBV2 and TRBJ2-2; the D gene is possibly TRBD1 (5 bases). The CDR3 is made up of 13 amino acids. Germline V gives CDR1 SNHLY, CDR2 FYNNEI. V was cut by 10 bases and J by 8 bases, with 17 bases left in between. CDR3 coding DNA: TGTGCCACCGCGGCCAGGGAAAGAGGGGAGCTGTTTTTT. As protein: CATAARERGELFF. The full variable domain, its missing parts supplied by reference TRBV2 and TRBJ2-2, is EPEVTQTPSHQVTQMGQEVILRCVPISNHLYFYWYRQILGQKVEFLVSFYNNEISEKSEIFDDQFSVERPDGSNFTLKIRSTKLEDSAMYFCATAARERGELFFGEGSRLTVL.

This clone was counted at least ten times. V gene TRBV6-5 combines with J gene TRBJ1-5, with D hard to call. The V end was cut by 0 bases, the J end by 4 bases, with 10 bases between. CDR3 size: 15 residues. In germline, CDR1 is MNHEY, CDR2 SVGAGI. CDR3 nucleotide sequence: TGTGCCAGCAGTTACTCGTATGGAGGTAATCAGCCCCAGCATTTT. This translates into CASSYSYGGNQPQHF.

This clone was recorded many times. V is TRBV27 and J is TRBJ2-1; tentatively, D is TRBD1 (6 bases). CDR1 is MNHEY and CDR2 is SMNVEV in the germline V gene (reference sequence). CDR3 length: 16 amino acids. Trimming removed 6 bases from V and 7 bases from J, with 22 bases in between. For the CDR3, the DNA is TGTGCCAGCAGCCCGCGAAGGGGGAAAGCGGTTAATGAGCAGTTCTTC. Translating gives CASSPRRGKAVNEQFF.

This clone was picked up many times. A read error may account for a junction end that differs from germline. The J gene is TRBJ2-7, the V gene TRBV19; tentatively, D is TRBD1 (6 bases). Germline V gene sequence: CDR1 LNHDA, CDR2 SQIVND (reference sequence). The length of the CDR3 is 12 residues. This CDR3 reads CASSTGLYEQYF. In DNA, the CDR3 is TGTGCCAGCAGTACAGGGCTCTACGAGCAGTACTTC.

This clone has at least ten counts. The V gene is TRBV18, the J gene TRBJ1-2, with D possibly being TRBD1 (6 bases). The V gene lost 2 bases and the J gene lost 3 bases, with 10 bases spanning the gap. There are 14 residues in the CDR3. CDR1 is KGHSH and CDR2 is LQKENI in the germline V gene. CDR3 amino acids: CASSPTGKDYGYTF. The DNA of the CDR3 is TGTGCCAGCTCACCAACAGGGAAGGACTATGGCTACACCTTC. Variable domain in full (rest from reference TRBV18 and TRBJ1-2): NAGVMQNPRHLVRRRGQEARLRCSPMKGHSHVYWYRQLPEEGLKFMVYLQKENIIDESGMPKERFSAEFPKEGPSILRIQQVVRGDSAAYFCASSPTGKDYGYTFGSGTRLTVV.

Many counts were recorded for this clone. The chain employs TRBV9 and TRBJ2-7, with 11 bases fitting TRBD1. V lost 4 bases and J lost 4; bases outside the gene matches: 7. The CDR3 contains 15 residues. Germline V gene sequence: CDR1 SGDLS, CDR2 YYNGEE. The CDR3: CASSPRGQGEYEQYF. The CDR3 DNA reads as TGTGCCAGCAGCCCGCGGGGACAGGGGGAGTACGAGCAGTACTTC. Filled out from reference TRBV9 and TRBJ2-7, the complete variable domain reads DSGVTQTPKHLITATGQRVTLRCSPRSGDLSVYWYQQSLDQGLQFLIQYYNGEERAKGNILERFSAQQFPDLHSELNLSSLELGDSALYFCASSPRGQGEYEQYFGPGTRLTVT.

This clone occurred many times. The chain employs TRBV4-2 and TRBJ2-3, with a possible D match to TRBD2 (7 bases). In germline, CDR1 is LGHNA, CDR2 YNFKEQ. The CDR3 consists of 15 residues. The ends were cut back, 0 bases at V and 5 bases at J, with 12 bases in the middle. In DNA, the CDR3 is TGTGCCAGCAGCCAAGAGGGGGGGCCGGGAGATACGCAGTATTTT. Protein sequence: CASSQEGGPGDTQYF.

This clone came up many times. The chain joins TRBV2 to TRBJ1-2; D may be TRBD1 (6 bases). V lost 4 bases and J 8 bases, leaving 8 bases between the germline ends. The CDR3 length is 11 residues. Per germline, CDR1 SNHLY and CDR2 FYNNEI. Here the CDR3 DNA reads TGTGCCAGCAGTGGAGGACAGGGCTACACCTTC. Protein sequence: CASSGGQGYTF.

This clone was counted many times. This chain uses TRBV21-1 with TRBJ2-5; the listed D gene, TRBD1, was not tested against the DNA. TRBV21-1 is given as a pseudogene. This CDR3 is built from 13 residues. CDR3 bases: TGTGCCAGCTTAACATCCCCTCGAGAGACCCAGTACTTC. Translating gives CASLTSPRETQYF.

This clone was recorded at least ten times. The chain couples TRBV19 to TRBJ2-7; D gene unclear. The CDR3 has 13 amino acids. Germline V gene lookup returns CDR1 LNHDA and CDR2 SQIVND (reference sequence). V dropped 2 bases and J dropped 2 bases, with 7 bases sitting between them. CDR3 sequence reads: CASSIRGTYEQYF. For the CDR3, the DNA is TGTGCCAGTAGTATACGCGGTACCTACGAGCAGTACTTC.

This sequence joins TRBV19 and TRBJ2-5; tentative D call: TRBD1 (6 bases). The J call may be in error: the DNA end matches TRBJ2-7 better. Per the germline V gene, CDR1 is LNHDA and CDR2 is SQIVND (reference sequence). This CDR3 has 15 amino acids. This CDR3 is CASSPGTTIPYEQYF. The CDR3, as DNA: TGTGCCAGTAGTCCCGGGACAACTATTCCCTACGAGCAGTACTTC.

This chain connects TRBV5-1 to TRBJ1-2; D perhaps matches TRBD1 (6 bases). Per the germline V gene, CDR1 is SGHRS and CDR2 is YFSETQ. CDR3 length equals 16 residues. Trimming shortened V by 3 bases and J by 8 bases, and 23 bases separated the two germline ends. CDR3 residues: CASSSQTGPNHGGYTF. DNA of the CDR3: TGCGCCAGCAGCTCTCAGACAGGCCCGAATCATGGGGGCTACACCTTC.

This clone was observed many times. V usage is TRBV5-6 and J usage is TRBJ2-3, with 8 bases matching TRBD1. Germline V lookup: CDR1 SGHDT, CDR2 YYEEEE. The length of the CDR3 is 16 residues. V dropped 4 bases and J dropped 1; count of bases not matched to a gene: 8. The CDR3 is CASSIETGAGTDTQYF. CDR3 nucleotides: TGTGCCAGCAGCATTGAGACAGGGGCGGGCACAGATACGCAGTATTTT.

The genes are TRBV15 and TRBJ1-6; D uncertain. V was clipped by 0 bases and J by 6 bases, with 9 bases between them. The CDR3 extends over 15 amino acids. Germline CDR1 is LNHNV and CDR2 is YYDKDF (reference sequence). The CDR3 DNA reads TGTGCCACCAGCAGAGATCCACAGAGTAATTCACCCCTCCACTTT. It yields the protein CATSRDPQSNSPLHF.

At least ten counts were recorded for this clone. The rearrangement uses TRBV10-3 and TRBJ2-1, with a weak D call TRBD1 (5 bases). V was clipped by 4 bases and J by 8 bases, with 12 bases between them. The CDR3 has 13 residues. Germline loops: CDR1 ENHRY, CDR2 SYGVKD. CDR3 DNA: TGTGCCATCAGTGTCCCAGGGTCCGATGAGCAGTTCTTC. Its translation is CAISVPGSDEQFF.

V usage is TRBV27 and J usage is TRBJ2-7; TRBD2 aligns across 14 bases. Trimming at V came to 5 bases and at J to 5 bases, leaving 8 bases not matched to a gene. Germline CDR1 is MNHEY and CDR2 is SMNVEV (reference sequence). This CDR3 comprises 16 residues. The CDR3 protein is CASSPGTSGSRNEQYF. For the CDR3, the DNA is TGTGCCAGCAGTCCGGGGACTAGCGGGAGTAGAAACGAGCAGTACTTC.

This clone showed up many times. This sequence joins TRBV27 and TRBJ2-6; D perhaps matches TRBD2 (5 bases). The V gene lost 7 bases and the J gene lost 4 bases, with 14 bases spanning the gap. Per germline, CDR1 MNHEY and CDR2 SMNVEV (reference sequence). CDR3 size: 15 residues. CDR3 coding DNA: TGTGCCAGCATGTCCGCCGGGATCGGGGCCAACGTCCTGACTTTC. Its translation: CASMSAGIGANVLTF.

This clone was counted at least ten times. V usage is TRBV5-5 and J usage is TRBJ1-5, with 10 bases aligning to TRBD1. The CDR3 length is 13 residues. J lost 7 bases, V lost 3 bases, and 1 base had no gene match. Germline V gives CDR1 SGHKS, CDR2 YYEKEE (reference sequence). The CDR3 sequence: CASSWDRGQPQHF. The CDR3, as DNA: TGTGCCAGCAGCTGGGACAGGGGACAGCCCCAGCATTTT.

The V call is TRBV5-1, the J call TRBJ2-5, with a weak D call TRBD1 (7 bases). V was trimmed by 2 bases and J by 11 bases, leaving 19 bases between them. This CDR3 has 14 residues. Germline CDR1 SGHRS, CDR2 YFSETQ. CDR3 in amino acids: CASSLGTEGGEQYF. The CDR3 DNA reads TGCGCCAGCAGCTTAGGGACAGAGGGGGGTGAGCAGTACTTC.

This clone was observed a few times. The junction and the germline gene differ at one end; a read error may be behind it. V is TRBV4-1 and J is TRBJ2-1; 7 nucleotides line up with TRBD2. Germline CDR1 is MGHRA and CDR2 is YSYEKL. The CDR3 sequence is 16 residues long. The CDR3 sequence: CASSRTGTTAYNGQFF. CDR3 nucleotides: TGCGCCAGCAGCCGCACCGGGACTACCGCCTACAATGGGCAGTTCTTC.

In its sample, this clone was seen many times. The chain couples TRBV15 to TRBJ2-1; possibly TRBD2 for D (5 bases). The CDR3 runs 13 residues. Germline V lookup: CDR1 LNHNV, CDR2 YYDKDF (reference sequence). Between the trimmed V and J ends, which lost 4 bases and 3 bases, there was a span of 7 bases. CDR3 bases: TGTGCCACCAGCACCGGGGTCTACAATGAGCAGTTCTTC. It translates to CATSTGVYNEQFF.

The table lists this clone with many counts. J is TRBJ2-7 and V is TRBV5-4; tentative D call: TRBD2 (5 bases). V dropped 4 bases and J dropped 2 bases, with 10 bases sitting between them. The length of the CDR3 is 13 residues. Germline CDR1 SGHNT, CDR2 YYREEE (reference sequence). CDR3 in amino acids: CASSTSGTYEQYF. The DNA of the CDR3 is TGTGCCAGCAGCACTTCCGGGACCTACGAGCAGTACTTC.

At least ten counts were recorded for this clone. This chain connects TRBV5-4 to TRBJ2-5; 8 bases are shared with TRBD1. The CDR3 loop spans 15 amino acids. In germline, CDR1 is SGHNT, CDR2 YYREEE (reference sequence). Trimming at V came to 3 bases and at J to 5 bases, leaving 9 bases not matched to a gene. CDR3 DNA: TGTGCCAGCAGCTCGCTATCAGGGGGCCGGGAGACCCAGTACTTC. Translating gives CASSSLSGGRETQYF.

This clone was detected ten times or more. The chain joins TRBV7-3 to TRBJ1-2, with D possibly TRBD1 on 5 matching bases. The germline CDR1 and CDR2 sequences are SGHTA and FQGTGA. Trimming removed 3 bases at V and 6 bases at J, with 11 bases between. The CDR3 length is 13 residues. CDR3 in DNA: TGTGCCAGCAGCTTCGGACCGGGGGATGGCTACACCTTC. Amino acids: CASSFGPGDGYTF.

This clone showed up many times. V gene TRBV6-5 combines with J gene TRBJ2-1, with D possibly matching TRBD2 (6 bases). CDR1 and CDR2 (germline): MNHEY, SVGAGI. The ends were cut back, 2 bases at V and 0 bases at J, with 8 bases in the middle. The length of the CDR3 is 15 residues. The CDR3 reads CASSYRGSSYNEQFF. The CDR3 DNA follows: TGTGCCAGCAGTTACCGGGGGAGCTCCTACAATGAGCAGTTCTTC.